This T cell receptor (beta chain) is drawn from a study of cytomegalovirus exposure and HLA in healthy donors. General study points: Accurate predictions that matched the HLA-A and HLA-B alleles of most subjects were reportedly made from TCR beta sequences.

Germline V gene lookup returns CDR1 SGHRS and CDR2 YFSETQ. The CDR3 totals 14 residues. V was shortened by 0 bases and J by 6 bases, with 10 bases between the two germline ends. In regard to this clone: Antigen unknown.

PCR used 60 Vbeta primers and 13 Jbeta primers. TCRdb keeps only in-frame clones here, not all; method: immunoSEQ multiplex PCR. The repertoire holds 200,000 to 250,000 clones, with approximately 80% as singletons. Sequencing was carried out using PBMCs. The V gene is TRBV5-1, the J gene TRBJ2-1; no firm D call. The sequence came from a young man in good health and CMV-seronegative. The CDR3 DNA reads TGCGCCAGCAGCTTGGCCTTACAGAGCAATGAGCAGTTCTTC. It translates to CASSLALQSNEQFF.